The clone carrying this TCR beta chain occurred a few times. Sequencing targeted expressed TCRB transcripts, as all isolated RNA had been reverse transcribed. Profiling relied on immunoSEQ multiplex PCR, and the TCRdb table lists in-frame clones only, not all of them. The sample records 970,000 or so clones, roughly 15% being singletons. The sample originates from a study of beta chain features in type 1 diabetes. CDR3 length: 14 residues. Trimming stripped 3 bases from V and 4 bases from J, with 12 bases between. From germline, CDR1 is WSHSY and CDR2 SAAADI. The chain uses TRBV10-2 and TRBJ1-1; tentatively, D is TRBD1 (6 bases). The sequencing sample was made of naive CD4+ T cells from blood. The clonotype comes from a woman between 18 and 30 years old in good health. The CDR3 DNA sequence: TGCGCCAGCAGTGAAGGGGGTGCGGGCACTGAAGCTTTCTTT. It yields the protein CASSEGGAGTEAFF.